One and the same sample provided the 29 T cell receptor beta chains below, sequenced in a study of shared clonotypes between healthy human individuals. Clones were read by immunoSEQ multiplex PCR, and TCRdb kept only the in-frame ones, dropping some. The repertoire has roughly 1,100,000 clones, about 75% of them found once; the top ten carry about 1.5%. The sequencing input was memory CD4+ T cells sorted from blood. Subset indicated: CD45RA-negative fraction. These receptors all stem from a man younger than 35 in good health.

As concerns this clone: Other DNA sequences in this sample translate to the same CDR3. V usage is TRBV18 and J usage is TRBJ2-1; a possible D gene is TRBD2 (5 bases). CDR1 KGHSH and CDR2 LQKENI come from the germline V gene. The CDR3 is made up of 15 amino acids. Trimming left V 0 bases short and J 4 bases short, with 10 bases between. DNA of the CDR3: TGTGCCAGCTCACCACCGGCGGGCGTATACAATGAGCAGTTCTTC. It encodes CASSPPAGVYNEQFF.

This chain links TRBV11-2 with TRBJ2-3; no definite D call. The CDR3 loop spans 12 amino acids. Trimming took 1 base from V and 4 from J, leaving 3 bases between them. Germline V gene data show CDR1 as SGHAT and CDR2 as FQNNGV. The CDR3 sequence: CASSLASDTQYF. The CDR3 coding sequence is TGTGCCAGCAGCTTAGCTTCAGATACGCAGTATTTT.

The chain links TRBV4-2 to TRBJ2-2; TRBD2 aligns across 14 bases. This CDR3 is built from 17 residues. After removal of 1 base from V and 8 bases from J, the junction contained 6 bases not matched to a gene. Germline V gives CDR1 LGHNA, CDR2 YNFKEQ. The CDR3 sequence is CASSQAGLAGAQGELFF. The DNA for the CDR3 is TGTGCCAGCAGCCAAGCGGGACTAGCGGGGGCCCAGGGGGAGCTGTTTTTT.

This clone came up many times. At the DNA level, this CDR3 is encoded by other sequences in the same sample as well. V gene TRBV7-9 combines with J gene TRBJ2-1; D gene unclear. Germline V CDR1 and CDR2: SEHNR, FQNEAQ (reference sequence). Trimming removed 1 base at V and 12 bases at J, with 13 bases between. The CDR3 runs to 13 residues. The CDR3 loop is CASSLDEALGQFF. The CDR3, as DNA: TGTGCCAGCAGCTTAGATGAGGCTTTGGGGCAGTTCTTC.

Here the CDR3 reads CASSPPARVTGANVLTF. As DNA, the CDR3 is TGTGCCAGCTCACCACCGGCAAGGGTTACTGGGGCCAACGTCCTGACTTTC. This sequence joins TRBV18 and TRBJ2-6; D gene uncertain. Trimming shortened V by 0 bases and J by 2 bases, and 11 bases separated the two germline ends. The CDR3 has 17 amino acids. CDR1 and CDR2 from the germline V gene are KGHSH and LQKENI.

The V gene is TRBV5-6, the J gene TRBJ2-2; D is ambiguous. The CDR3 is 16 residues long. Trimming removed 0 bases at V and 2 bases at J, with 11 bases between. CDR1 is SGHDT, CDR2 YYEEEE, per germline. CDR3 region: CASSLVGLSNTGELFF. DNA for the CDR3: TGTGCCAGCAGCTTGGTGGGGTTAAGTAACACCGGGGAGCTGTTTTTT.

This clone was observed a few times. The genes are TRBV30 and TRBJ1-1; possibly TRBD1 for D (5 bases). Germline V gene sequence: CDR1 GTSNPN, CDR2 SVGIG (reference sequence). The germline V and J ends were trimmed by 1 base and 0 bases, with 12 bases remaining between them. The CDR3 consists of 15 residues. The CDR3 sequence: CAWSGVGAMNTEAFF. The CDR3 nucleotides read TGTGCCTGGAGTGGGGTCGGGGCTATGAACACTGAAGCTTTCTTT. Drawing the rest from reference TRBV30 and TRBJ1-1, the complete variable domain is SQTIHQWPATLVQPVGSPLSLECTVEGTSNPNLYWYRQAAGRGLQLLFYSVGIGQISSEVPQNLSASRPQDRQFILSSKKLLLSDSGFYLCAWSGVGAMNTEAFFGQGTRLTVV.

The chain is built from TRBV4-1 and TRBJ2-7, with D tentatively TRBD1 (5 bases). Trimming left V 4 bases short and J 1 base short, with 17 bases between. From germline, CDR1 is MGHRA and CDR2 YSYEKL. The CDR3 consists of 16 residues. The CDR3 coding sequence is TGCGCCAGCAGCCGCGTTTTGACAGCCTATTCCTACGAGCAGTACTTC. Encoded protein: CASSRVLTAYSYEQYF.

This clone was observed once. The gene calls are TRBV19 and TRBJ1-2; D perhaps matches TRBD1 (6 bases). Trimming pared 5 bases from V and 2 bases from J, leaving 15 bases between. Germline values: CDR1 LNHDA, CDR2 SQIVND (reference sequence). The CDR3 loop spans 15 amino acids. As DNA, the CDR3 is TGTGCCAGTAGTCTCCAACCCGGGGGCAACTATGGCTACACCTTC. Amino acid sequence: CASSLQPGGNYGYTF.

This clone was seen a handful of times. The gene calls are TRBV19 and TRBJ2-1; 11 nucleotides line up with TRBD2. Germline lookup yields CDR1 LNHDA and CDR2 SQIVND (reference sequence). This CDR3 is built from 16 residues. V dropped 4 bases and J dropped 4; count of bases not matched to a gene: 6. The CDR3 coding sequence is TGTGCCAGTAGTAAAACGACTAGCGGGAAATACAATGAGCAGTTCTTC. Translation: CASSKTTSGKYNEQFF.

This clone was counted between two and nine times. The chain employs TRBV7-6 and TRBJ2-5, with unresolved D. The CDR3 is 12 residues long. Germline CDR1 is SGHVS and CDR2 is FNYEAQ. V lost 3 bases, J lost 5 bases, and 7 bases lay in between. The CDR3 DNA reads TGTGCCAGCAGCTTTGAATGGGAGACCCAGTACTTC. The encoded protein is CASSFEWETQYF.

The V call is TRBV6-5, the J call TRBJ1-1; TRBD1 agrees at 9 bases. The germline gives CDR1 MNHEY, CDR2 SVGAGI. The CDR3 spans 14 residues. V trimming: 5 bases; J trimming: 6 bases; junction bases outside the gene matches: 7. Written as DNA, the CDR3 is TGTGCCAGCAGTGCCGGGACAGGGAAGGCTGAAGCTTTCTTT. The encoded protein is CASSAGTGKAEAFF.

A note on this clone: The sample has other DNA sequences that encode this CDR3 too. The V and J genes are TRBV29-1 and TRBJ2-7; TRBD2 might be the D (7 bases). This CDR3 has 14 amino acids. Trimming shortened V by 6 bases and J by 1 base, and 16 bases separated the two germline ends. Germline V CDR1 and CDR2: SQVTM, ANQGSEA. The DNA of the CDR3 is TGCAGCGTGAGGGGGGGTAGTAATTCCTACGAGCAGTACTTC. Protein sequence: CSVRGGSNSYEQYF.

The chain has TRBV5-1 and TRBJ2-7; TRBD1 might be the D (7 bases). V gave up 0 bases and J gave up 2 bases, with 18 bases separating them. This CDR3 is built from 17 residues. CDR1 and CDR2 from the germline V gene are SGHRS and YFSETQ. Written as DNA, the CDR3 is TGCGCCAGCAGCTTGGTGACGACAGGGACTGAACCCTACGAGCAGTACTTC. It translates to CASSLVTTGTEPYEQYF. Looking up the rest from reference TRBV5-1 and TRBJ2-7 gives the full variable domain: KAGVTQTPRYLIKTRGQQVTLSCSPISGHRSVSWYQQTPGQGLQFLFEYFSETQRNKGNFPGRFSGRQFSNSRSEMNVSTLELGDSALYLCASSLVTTGTEPYEQYFGPGTRLTVT.

The chain is built from TRBV10-3 and TRBJ2-5; TRBD1 aligns across 9 bases. Trimming cost V 2 bases and J 4 bases; bases outside gene matches: 5. There are 15 residues in the CDR3. Germline CDR1 and CDR2: ENHRY and SYGVKD. The CDR3 DNA follows: TGTGCCATCAGTGAGGGGGGACAGGGAGGAGAGACCCAGTACTTC. Its protein is CAISEGGQGGETQYF.

The chain uses TRBV6-6 and TRBJ1-1; TRBD1 matches at 9 bases. CDR1 and CDR2 from the germline V gene are MNHNY and SVGAGI (reference sequence). Trimming at V came to 7 bases and at J to 1 base, leaving 7 bases not matched to a gene. CDR3 length: 15 amino acids. This chain's CDR3 is CASTRGGQGNTEAFF. For the CDR3, the DNA is TGTGCCAGCACACGGGGGGGACAGGGGAACACTGAAGCTTTCTTT.

The J gene is TRBJ1-6, the V gene TRBV7-9; D not certain. CDR3 length: 15 residues. Germline V lookup: CDR1 SEHNR, CDR2 FQNEAQ (reference sequence). V dropped 5 bases and J dropped 0 bases, with 8 bases sitting between them. This CDR3 is CASSPEGSYNSPLHF. The CDR3 DNA is TGTGCCAGCAGCCCGGAGGGCTCCTATAATTCACCCCTCCACTTT.

This clone came up a few times. Other DNA sequences within the sample encode an identical CDR3. The genes are TRBV6-1 and TRBJ1-6; possibly TRBD1 for D (5 bases). This CDR3 contains 14 residues. Trimming shortened V by 2 bases and J by 7 bases, and 9 bases separated the two germline ends. The germline gives CDR1 MNHNS, CDR2 SASEGT. In nucleotides, the CDR3 is TGTGCCAGCAGTGAATTGGGGGGAAATTCACCCCTCCACTTT. Protein product: CASSELGGNSPLHF.

This clone was observed a single time. The sample has other DNA sequences that encode this CDR3 too. The chain is built from TRBV27 and TRBJ2-7, with D perhaps TRBD1 (6 bases). Trimming removed 2 bases at V and 2 bases at J, with 7 bases between. The CDR3 sequence is 13 residues long. CDR1 is MNHEY and CDR2 is SMNVEV in the germline V gene (reference sequence). The CDR3 region is CASSLEGAYEQYF. The CDR3 DNA follows: TGTGCCAGCAGTTTAGAGGGGGCCTACGAGCAGTACTTC.

This clone has just one count. The chain has TRBV18 and TRBJ1-4; tentative D call: TRBD1 (5 bases). The germline V gene has CDR1 KGHSH and CDR2 LQKENI. Trimming took off 6 bases at V and 6 bases at J, with 17 bases between the two ends. This CDR3 spans 15 amino acids. This CDR3 reads CASSPVQGGDEKLFF. The DNA of the CDR3 is TGTGCCAGCTCTCCTGTGCAGGGAGGAGATGAAAAACTGTTTTTT.

J is TRBJ2-5 and V is TRBV5-1, with TRBD2 matching over 10 bases. TRBJ2-7 explains the end of the DNA better; the J call may be wrong. Germline V gene sequence: CDR1 SGHRS, CDR2 YFSETQ. This CDR3 spans 14 amino acids. The CDR3 DNA reads TGCGCCAGCAGCCCGTTACTAGCGGGATACGAGCAGTACTTC. Protein sequence: CASSPLLAGYEQYF.

J is TRBJ2-7 and V is TRBV4-3; D is undetermined. Germline V gene sequence: CDR1 LGHNA, CDR2 YSLEER. V lost 2 bases and J lost 0, with 11 bases in between. CDR3 length equals 15 residues. The CDR3 loop reads CASSQIPWSSYEQYF. The CDR3 DNA sequence: TGCGCCAGCAGCCAAATACCTTGGAGCTCCTACGAGCAGTACTTC.

The J gene is TRBJ2-2, the V gene TRBV14; D may be TRBD2 (5 bases). CDR1 is SGHDN and CDR2 is FVKESK in the germline V gene. Deletions cut 7 bases from V and 4 bases from J, with 10 bases between. The CDR3 consists of 13 residues. The CDR3 bases are TGTGCCAGCAACCGGGAAGGCACCGGGGAGCTGTTTTTT. Translated, it gives CASNREGTGELFF.

Concerning this clone itself: The sample carries other DNA sequences with the same CDR3. V and J are TRBV9 and TRBJ2-3; either TRBD1 or TRBD2 may supply D (5 bases each). Germline CDR1 and CDR2: SGDLS and YYNGEE. The CDR3 is 14 amino acids. V was cut by 1 base and J by 2 bases, with 8 bases left in between. For the CDR3, the DNA is TGTGCCAGCAGCGTACGAGGGGTCACAGATACGCAGTATTTT. Translation gives CASSVRGVTDTQYF. Full variable domain (missing parts from reference TRBV9 and TRBJ2-3): DSGVTQTPKHLITATGQRVTLRCSPRSGDLSVYWYQQSLDQGLQFLIQYYNGEERAKGNILERFSAQQFPDLHSELNLSSLELGDSALYFCASSVRGVTDTQYFGPGTRLTVL.

This chain uses TRBV30 with TRBJ1-4; unclear D gene. V lost 3 bases and J lost 9, with 20 bases in between. Germline assignment: CDR1 GTSNPN and CDR2 SVGIG (reference sequence). This CDR3 contains 15 residues. The CDR3 is CAWSPTRGGIKKLFF. As DNA, the CDR3 is TGTGCCTGGAGCCCCACCCGGGGAGGAATTAAAAAACTGTTTTTT.

This rearrangement joins TRBV6-1 to TRBJ2-7, with D perhaps TRBD2 (6 bases). CDR1 is MNHNS, CDR2 SASEGT, per germline. The CDR3 covers 11 residues. The V end lost 8 bases, the J end lost 6 bases, and 11 bases lay between the germline ends. The CDR3 is CASETRGEQYF. The CDR3 DNA is TGTGCCAGCGAGACTAGGGGCGAGCAGTACTTC.

In this sample, this clone turned up many times. In the same sample, other DNA sequences code for this CDR3. The CDR3 region is CASSLDREKLFF. As DNA, the CDR3 is TGTGCCAGCAGCTTAGACAGGGAAAAACTGTTTTTT. The chain carries TRBV7-2 and TRBJ1-4; tentative D call: TRBD1 (5 bases). Trimming took off 1 base at V and 8 bases at J, with 5 bases between the two ends. CDR1 SGHTA and CDR2 FQGNSA come from the germline V gene. CDR3 length: 12 residues.

Concerning this clone itself: Compared with germline, one end of the junction differs, possibly owing to a read error. The CDR3 sequence is CASSLEDRKNTEAFF. The CDR3 DNA sequence: TGTGCTAGCAGCTTAGAAGACAGAAAGAACACTGAAGCTTTCTTT. The rearrangement uses TRBV7-7 and TRBJ1-1; a weak D match, TRBD1 (5 bases). This CDR3 is 15 amino acids long. Germline CDR1 reads SSHAT; CDR2 reads FNYEAQ (reference sequence).

This clone was observed a handful of times. The sample contains more than one DNA sequence encoding this CDR3. This sequence joins TRBV6-6 and TRBJ1-1, with a weak D call TRBD1 (6 bases). This CDR3 is built from 14 residues. V was cut by 0 bases and J by 4 bases, with 9 bases left in between. Germline values: CDR1 MNHNY, CDR2 SVGAGI (reference sequence). Here the CDR3 reads CASSYSGGSTEAFF. The CDR3 nucleotides are TGTGCCAGCAGTTACTCCGGGGGCTCCACTGAAGCTTTCTTT.